The next 13 T cell receptor beta chains were all read from a single sample in a study of T cell responses to AZD1222 COVID-19 vaccine. Only in-frame clones appear in the TCRdb table, and some are missing; sequencing was by immunoSEQ multiplex PCR. Among about 120,000 clones, about 90% were seen once, and the ten largest hold roughly 13%. The specimen was peripheral blood, collected on day 0 of AZD1222 vaccination. The origin of the receptors is an adult in good health.

The chain employs TRBV7-2 and TRBJ2-3; TRBD2 matches 12 bases. The CDR3 is 17 amino acids. V lost 5 bases and J lost 3; bases outside the gene matches: 9. The germline V gene encodes CDR1 SGHTA and CDR2 FQGNSA. The CDR3 is CASSIPSGRAGTDTQYF. CDR3 nucleotides: TGTGCCAGCAGCATACCTAGCGGGAGGGCCGGGACAGATACGCAGTATTTT.

This clone was seen ten or more times. The V and J genes are TRBV7-2 and TRBJ2-7, with D perhaps TRBD2 (6 bases). V was pared by 1 base and J by 6 bases, with 19 bases between. Per the germline V gene, CDR1 is SGHTA and CDR2 is FQGNSA. The CDR3 is 16 amino acids. CDR3 in DNA: TGTGCCAGCAGCTTAGGAGGGACTGCCAGCCGCGCCGAGCAGTACTTC. This gives the protein CASSLGGTASRAEQYF.

This chain uses TRBV12-3 or TRBV12-4 with TRBJ1-2; the D gene is possibly TRBD1 (6 bases). V was cut by 5 bases and J by 12 bases, with 19 bases left in between. The CDR3 covers 13 residues. CDR3 residues: CASSLGGGAQDTF. Written as DNA, the CDR3 is TGTGCCAGCAGTCTTGGGGGGGGCGCCCAGGACACCTTC.

The chain is built from TRBV29-1 and TRBJ2-7, with D perhaps TRBD1 (6 bases). The CDR3 is 12 residues long. V dropped 4 bases and J dropped 0 bases, with 7 bases sitting between them. From germline, CDR1 is SQVTM and CDR2 ANQGSEA. CDR3 sequence (DNA): TGCAGCGTTGTGGACAGCTCCTACGAGCAGTACTTC. Protein product: CSVVDSSYEQYF.

The chain recombines TRBV13 with TRBJ2-5; D gene unclear. This CDR3 spans 14 amino acids. Trimming removed 2 bases from V and 0 bases from J, with 7 bases in between. Germline CDR1 is PRHDT and CDR2 is FYEKMQ (reference sequence). The CDR3 loop reads CASSLYPDQETQYF. The CDR3 DNA is TGTGCCAGCAGCTTATACCCAGACCAAGAGACCCAGTACTTC.

The chain carries TRBV28 and TRBJ1-1, with D possibly matching TRBD1 (5 bases). Trimming stripped 6 bases from V and 10 bases from J, with 15 bases between. This CDR3 region has 12 residues. CDR1 is MDHEN, CDR2 SYDVKM, per germline. The CDR3 region has the DNA TGTGCCAGCAGGAAATTAGGGAGGGGAGCTTTCTTT. Encoded protein: CASRKLGRGAFF. Based on the CDR3 plus reference TRBV28 and TRBJ1-1, the full variable domain is DVKVTQSSRYLVKRTGEKVFLECVQDMDHENMFWYRQDPGLGLRLIYFSYDVKMKEKGDIPEGYSVSREKKERFSLILESASTNQTSMYLCASRKLGRGAFFGQGTRLTVV.

The V call is TRBV19, the J call TRBJ1-1; D uncertain. This CDR3 comprises 14 residues. Germline V gene data show CDR1 as LNHDA and CDR2 as SQIVND (reference sequence). With 7 bases removed from V and 1 base from J, the gap between germline ends came to 13 bases. Written as DNA, the CDR3 is TGTGCCAGTACCCGGGGTGGGAGGAACACTGAAGCTTTCTTT. As protein: CASTRGGRNTEAFF.

The table lists this clone with a few counts. This sequence joins TRBV30 and TRBJ1-1; D is uncertain. V lost 5 bases to trimming and J lost 11 bases, with 21 bases between them. Germline V gene sequence: CDR1 GTSNPN, CDR2 SVGIG (reference sequence). The length of the CDR3 is 13 residues. CDR3 amino acids: CAWADGMGSSAFF. CDR3 in DNA: TGTGCCTGGGCCGACGGGATGGGAAGCTCGGCTTTCTTT.

V is TRBV5-1 and J is TRBJ1-1; weak D call: TRBD1 (5 bases). Germline loops: CDR1 SGHRS, CDR2 YFSETQ. The V gene lost 0 bases and the J gene lost 2 bases, with 11 bases spanning the gap. The CDR3 spans 15 residues. CDR3: CASSLGGSGNTEAFF. The CDR3 region has the DNA TGCGCCAGCAGCTTGGGGGGCAGTGGTAACACTGAAGCTTTCTTT.

CDR3 sequence reads: CASKSSGSYEQYF. CDR3 coding DNA: TGTGCCAGCAAGTCTAGCGGCTCCTACGAGCAGTACTTC. The rearrangement joins TRBV28 to TRBJ2-7, with TRBD2 identical over 7 bases. Germline CDR1 is MDHEN and CDR2 is SYDVKM. Trimming removed 7 bases from V and 0 bases from J; junction bases left unmatched: 3. CDR3 length: 13 residues.

The chain couples TRBV4-3 to TRBJ2-7; TRBD2 aligns across 11 bases. CDR1 LGHNA and CDR2 YSLEER come from the germline V gene. The CDR3 has 18 amino acids. V shed 0 bases, J shed 5 bases, and the junction held 12 bases outside the gene matches. The CDR3 loop is CASSQDRGASGGRNEQYF. The CDR3, as DNA: TGCGCCAGCAGCCAAGATCGCGGGGCTAGCGGGGGGAGGAACGAGCAGTACTTC.

The chain's CDR3 is CASSLLSTSGDRDTQYF. CDR3 nucleotide sequence: TGTGCCAGCAGCTTACTGTCGACTAGCGGAGACCGGGATACGCAGTATTTT. The gene calls are TRBV7-6 and TRBJ2-3; 9 nucleotides match TRBD2. The germline V gene has CDR1 SGHVS and CDR2 FNYEAQ. Trimming at V came to 2 bases and at J to 6 bases, leaving 12 bases not matched to a gene. This CDR3 is built from 17 residues. The full variable domain, its missing parts supplied by reference TRBV7-6 and TRBJ2-3, is GAGVSQSPRYKVTKRGQDVALRCDPISGHVSLYWYRQALGQGPEFLTYFNYEAQQDKSGLPNDRFSAERPEGSISTLTIQRTEQRDSAMYRCASSLLSTSGDRDTQYFGPGTRLTVL.

The chain combines TRBV7-2 with TRBJ2-5; no reliable D call. The germline gives CDR1 SGHTA, CDR2 FQGNSA. Trimming removed 3 bases at V and 4 bases at J, with 12 bases between. This CDR3 contains 14 residues. CDR3 in amino acids: CASSFSVVRETQYF. DNA of the CDR3: TGTGCCAGCAGCTTTTCTGTCGTCCGAGAGACCCAGTACTTC.